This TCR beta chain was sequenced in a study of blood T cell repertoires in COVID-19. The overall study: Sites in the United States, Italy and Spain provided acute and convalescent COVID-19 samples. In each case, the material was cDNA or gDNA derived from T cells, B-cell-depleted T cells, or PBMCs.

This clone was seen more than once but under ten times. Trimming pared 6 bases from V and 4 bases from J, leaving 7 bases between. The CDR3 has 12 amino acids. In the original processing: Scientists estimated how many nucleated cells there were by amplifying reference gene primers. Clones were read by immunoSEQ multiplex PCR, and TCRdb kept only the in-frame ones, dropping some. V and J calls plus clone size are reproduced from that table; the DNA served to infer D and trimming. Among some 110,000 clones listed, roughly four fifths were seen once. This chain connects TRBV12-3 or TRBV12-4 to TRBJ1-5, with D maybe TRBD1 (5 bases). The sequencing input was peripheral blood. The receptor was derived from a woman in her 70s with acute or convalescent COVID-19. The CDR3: CASSRQNQPQHF. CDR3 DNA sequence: TGTGCCAGCAGCCGACAGAATCAGCCCCAGCATTTT.